The 23 T cell receptor beta chains below come from one sample, sequenced in a study of long-term antiretroviral therapy in people with HIV. Runs used v3.0 of the immunoSEQ assay and were done at survey level. TCRdb's copy holds only in-frame clones and misses some; the assay was immunoSEQ multiplex PCR. Of some 20,000 clones listed, just under 80% were seen once; the top ten hold 6.5% to 10%. Here the sequenced sample was unsorted PBMCs, taken at the start of antiretroviral therapy, before treatment. The receptors stem from a woman between 40 and 55 years old with HIV.

This chain links TRBV21-1 with TRBJ2-7; the listed D gene, TRBD1, was not tested against the DNA. TRBV21-1 is a pseudogene segment. The CDR3 loop spans 12 amino acids. The CDR3 here is CARGTGLREQYF. CDR3 nucleotides: TGTGCCAGAGGTACAGGGCTCCGCGAGCAGTACTTC.

CDR3 residues: CSVETVQGGGYTF. The CDR3 coding sequence is TGCAGCGTTGAAACAGTACAGGGCGGGGGCTACACCTTC. V is TRBV29-1 and J is TRBJ1-2; TRBD1 is a possible D gene (6 bases). This CDR3 is built from 13 residues. V was trimmed by 2 bases and J by 8 bases, leaving 15 bases between them. CDR1 SQVTM and CDR2 ANQGSEA come from the germline V gene.

The J gene is TRBJ2-5, the V gene TRBV5-6; D remains unclear. Trimming pared 0 bases from V and 5 bases from J, leaving 2 bases between. Germline V gene data show CDR1 as SGHDT and CDR2 as YYEEEE. This CDR3 is built from 11 residues. The CDR3 sequence: CASSLAETQYF. In DNA, the CDR3 is TGTGCCAGCAGCTTGGCCGAGACCCAGTACTTC.

The chain links TRBV7-2 to TRBJ2-1; D unclear. Trimming stripped 7 bases from V and 4 bases from J, with 11 bases between. There are 13 residues in the CDR3. Germline V lookup: CDR1 SGHTA, CDR2 FQGNSA. CDR3 DNA: TGTGCCAGCACCCCCCGGTCTTACAATGAGCAGTTCTTC. Its translation: CASTPRSYNEQFF.

V and J are TRBV14 and TRBJ2-1, with 8 bases aligning to TRBD1. V trimming: 1 base; J trimming: 14 bases; junction bases outside the gene matches: 4. The CDR3 covers 12 residues. Per the germline V gene, CDR1 is SGHDN and CDR2 is FVKESK. CDR3 sequence reads: CASSQGPGGKFF. As DNA, the CDR3 is TGTGCCAGCAGCCAAGGGCCAGGGGGCAAGTTCTTC.

This clone was counted only a few times. The chain couples TRBV27 to TRBJ1-2; unclear D gene. V dropped 3 bases and J dropped 2 bases, with 7 bases sitting between them. The CDR3 sequence is 13 residues long. Germline CDR1 reads MNHEY; CDR2 reads SMNVEV (reference sequence). Written as DNA, the CDR3 is TGTGCCAGCAGTTTTGGGCGAAACTATGGCTACACCTTC. Translating it yields CASSFGRNYGYTF.

The chain recombines TRBV27 with TRBJ2-5; TRBD2 matches 10 bases. V gave up 0 bases and J gave up 2 bases; unmatched junction bases: 3. This CDR3 spans 16 amino acids. Germline assignment: CDR1 MNHEY and CDR2 SMNVEV (reference sequence). As DNA, the CDR3 is TGTGCCAGCAGTTTATCGGCTAGCGGGGGTCAAGAGACCCAGTACTTC. This sequence encodes CASSLSASGGQETQYF.

The V gene is TRBV7-9, the J gene TRBJ2-3; D possibly uses TRBD1 or TRBD2 (5 bases each). Germline CDR1 is SEHNR and CDR2 is FQNEAQ (reference sequence). The V gene lost 3 bases and the J gene lost 2 bases, with 12 bases spanning the gap. The CDR3 runs to 15 residues. The CDR3 is CASSLTSGTTDTQYF. The CDR3 bases are TGTGCCAGCAGCTTGACCTCGGGGACCACAGATACGCAGTATTTT.

The chain recombines TRBV2 with TRBJ2-7; 7 positions agree with TRBD2. The CDR3 consists of 14 residues. Germline trimming cut 6 bases from V and 6 bases from J; bases unmatched to any gene: 11. Germline V lookup: CDR1 SNHLY, CDR2 FYNNEI. The CDR3 here is CASRPSSGGGEQYF. As DNA, the CDR3 is TGTGCCAGCAGGCCCTCTAGCGGAGGAGGCGAGCAGTACTTC.

The J gene is TRBJ2-1, the V gene TRBV28; weak D call: TRBD2 (7 bases). V dropped 6 bases and J dropped 6 bases, with 18 bases sitting between them. The CDR3 extends over 15 amino acids. Germline values: CDR1 MDHEN, CDR2 SYDVKM. The CDR3 reads CASRMGGRGGNEQFF. The CDR3 region has the DNA TGTGCCAGCAGGATGGGGGGGCGAGGGGGCAATGAGCAGTTCTTC.

V and J are TRBV6-1 and TRBJ2-7; 10 nucleotides match TRBD1. The CDR3 consists of 16 residues. Trimming removed 4 bases from V and 9 bases from J; junction bases left unmatched: 15. Looked up from germline, CDR1 is MNHNS and CDR2 is SASEGT. The CDR3 loop is CASSGFDRGRLFLQYF. The CDR3 coding sequence is TGTGCCAGCAGTGGATTCGACAGGGGGCGGTTATTCTTGCAGTACTTC.

This clone was counted only a few times. This rearrangement joins TRBV15 to TRBJ1-2; 8 nucleotides match TRBD1. The CDR3 runs to 12 residues. Germline V gene sequence: CDR1 LNHNV, CDR2 YYDKDF (reference sequence). The V segment lost 5 bases and the J segment 8 bases; nucleotides outside the gene matches: 4. Written as DNA, the CDR3 is TGTGCCACCAGCGGCGACAGGGGCGGCTACACCTTC. Protein: CATSGDRGGYTF.

This chain uses TRBV5-6 with TRBJ1-2; D gene uncertain. V was cut by 0 bases and J by 5 bases, with 14 bases left in between. The CDR3 has 15 residues. Germline CDR1 is SGHDT and CDR2 is YYEEEE. The CDR3 loop reads CASSLASAPRYGYTF. The CDR3 DNA is TGTGCCAGCAGCTTGGCGTCAGCACCGAGGTATGGCTACACCTTC.

The chain is built from TRBV30 and TRBJ2-2; the D gene is possibly TRBD1 (6 bases). Germline V gene data show CDR1 as GTSNPN and CDR2 as SVGIG (reference sequence). The CDR3 totals 14 residues. Between the trimmed V and J ends, which lost 1 base and 5 bases, there was a span of 11 bases. The CDR3 sequence is CAWSEDSRTGELFF. The CDR3 region has the DNA TGTGCCTGGAGTGAGGACAGTCGGACCGGGGAGCTGTTTTTT.

This clone was recorded a few times. J is TRBJ2-7 and V is TRBV2, with D hard to call. The V end was cut by 1 base, the J end by 5 bases, with 12 bases between. The CDR3 totals 14 residues. Per germline, CDR1 SNHLY and CDR2 FYNNEI. The CDR3 bases are TGTGCCAGCAGTGAAGGTCGCCTATCCCACGAGCAGTACTTC. It encodes CASSEGRLSHEQYF.

The chain couples TRBV5-5 to TRBJ2-7, with no clear D. The CDR3 spans 12 residues. Trimming shortened V by 4 bases and J by 10 bases, and 15 bases separated the two germline ends. Germline values: CDR1 SGHKS, CDR2 YYEKEE (reference sequence). CDR3 coding DNA: TGTGCCAGCAGCCTGGGATCTCAAAGACAGTACTTC. Translating it yields CASSLGSQRQYF.

This chain joins TRBV7-9 and TRBJ2-1, with D perhaps TRBD1 (5 bases). Germline V gene lookup returns CDR1 SEHNR and CDR2 FQNEAQ (reference sequence). Deletions cut 3 bases from V and 6 bases from J, with 9 bases between. The CDR3 covers 13 residues. The CDR3, as DNA: TGTGCCAGCAGCTTCAGCCAGGGCAATGAGCAGTTCTTC. Translation: CASSFSQGNEQFF.

V is TRBV29-1 and J is TRBJ2-1; D ambiguous. Trimming took off 5 bases at V and 0 bases at J, with 8 bases between the two ends. The CDR3 loop spans 13 amino acids. From germline, CDR1 is SQVTM and CDR2 ANQGSEA. CDR3 DNA: TGCAGCGTTCGAACTACCTCCTACAATGAGCAGTTCTTC. As protein: CSVRTTSYNEQFF.

The rearrangement links TRBV27 to TRBJ1-1, with D possibly TRBD1 on 6 matching bases. Germline V CDR1 and CDR2: MNHEY, SMNVEV (reference sequence). Trimming took off 5 bases at V and 1 base at J, with 8 bases between the two ends. CDR3 size: 13 residues. The CDR3 DNA sequence: TGTGCCAGCAGTCAACAGGGGAACACTGAAGCTTTCTTT. This encodes CASSQQGNTEAFF.

V usage is TRBV12-1 and J usage is TRBJ1-5; the table's D call TRBD1 went unverified against the DNA. TRBV12-1 is listed as a pseudogene. This CDR3 has 18 amino acids. CDR3 in amino acids: CASSNPPMTGLGNQPQHF. The CDR3 bases are TGTGCCAGCAGCAACCCCCCAATGACAGGGCTCGGCAATCAGCCCCAGCATTTT.

The chain is built from TRBV9 and TRBJ2-7, with D possibly TRBD2 on 5 matching bases. This CDR3 is built from 14 residues. V was pared by 4 bases and J by 7 bases, with 18 bases between. Germline-derived CDR1 and CDR2 are SGDLS and YYNGEE. CDR3 DNA: TGTGCCAGCAGCCCTGGCGGACTCTCGGAAGAGCAGTACTTC. Protein sequence: CASSPGGLSEEQYF. The variable domain in full, completed from reference TRBV9 and TRBJ2-7, reads DSGVTQTPKHLITATGQRVTLRCSPRSGDLSVYWYQQSLDQGLQFLIQYYNGEERAKGNILERFSAQQFPDLHSELNLSSLELGDSALYFCASSPGGLSEEQYFGPGTRLTVT.

The J gene is TRBJ1-1, the V gene TRBV7-2, with a possible D match to TRBD1 (6 bases). The V gene lost 2 bases and the J gene lost 4 bases, with 11 bases spanning the gap. Germline loops: CDR1 SGHTA, CDR2 FQGNSA. This CDR3 has 14 amino acids. CDR3 loop: CASSLRGMGTEAFF. CDR3 sequence (DNA): TGTGCCAGCAGCTTAAGGGGGATGGGCACTGAAGCTTTCTTT.

V usage is TRBV30 and J usage is TRBJ2-5; D is perhaps TRBD1 or TRBD2 (5 bases each). Germline V gives CDR1 GTSNPN, CDR2 SVGIG (reference sequence). The CDR3 extends over 16 amino acids. Deletions cut 0 bases from V and 4 bases from J, with 18 bases between. The CDR3 DNA reads TGTGCCTGGAGTGTACGTGAGGGGACCTGGGGAGAGACCCAGTACTTC. It is translated as CAWSVREGTWGETQYF.